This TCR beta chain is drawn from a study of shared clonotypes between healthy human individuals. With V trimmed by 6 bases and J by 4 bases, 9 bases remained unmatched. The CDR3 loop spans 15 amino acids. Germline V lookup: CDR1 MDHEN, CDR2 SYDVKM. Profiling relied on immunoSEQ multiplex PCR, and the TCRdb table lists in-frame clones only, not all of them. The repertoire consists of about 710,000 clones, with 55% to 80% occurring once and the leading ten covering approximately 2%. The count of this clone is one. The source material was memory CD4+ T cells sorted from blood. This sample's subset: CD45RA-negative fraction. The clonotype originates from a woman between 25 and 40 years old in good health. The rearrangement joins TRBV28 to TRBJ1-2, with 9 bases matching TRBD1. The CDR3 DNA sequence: TGTGCCAGCAGACGTACAGGGGGCTCAGGCTATGGCTACACCTTC. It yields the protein CASRRTGGSGYGYTF.